This T cell receptor beta chain was found in a study of tumor-infiltrating lymphocytes in primary liver carcinoma. On the study more broadly: Surgeons treated the primary liver carcinoma of the patients by surgical resection.

This clonotype appeared once. The antigen is undetermined. Trimming removed 4 bases from V and 5 bases from J, with 10 bases in between. This CDR3 has 13 residues. The germline CDR1 and CDR2 sequences are KGHDR and SFDVKD. Germline DNA was extracted too, while blood RNA derived from unsorted whole blood. Study results and caveats: The difference in top-250-clone fraction between tumors and blood was significant, favoring tumors (p = 0.039).

Making TCR beta cDNA involved approximately 480 ng total RNA and a constant-region primer. Each TCR beta library was derived from three nested multiplex PCR rounds that employed slightly modified ARM-PCR. The study ran its first two PCR rounds for roughly 11 cycles each, using TRBV1-TRBV30 forward primers and a C-beta reverse primer. TCRdb re-called the multiplex PCR reads with MiXCR, one entry per CDR3 protein. Here the sample spans approximately 300,000 distinct CDR3 sequences, approximately 65% being singletons. Material for sequencing was peripheral blood. V gene TRBV24-1 combines with J gene TRBJ1-2; D ambiguous. This TCR came from a man aged 35 to 55 with primary liver carcinoma and hepatitis B virus infection. The CDR3 DNA reads as TGTGCCACCAGTGAATCACGGGTTTATGGCTACACCTTC. The encoded protein is CATSESRVYGYTF.